The next 8 T cell receptor beta chains were all read from a single sample in a study of CD8+ T cells in alopecia areata. RNA was isolated and reverse transcribed to cDNA, the sequencing template. Method: immunoSEQ multiplex PCR; TCRdb's copy keeps in-frame clones and lacks some. The profile shows 150,000 or so clones, about 60% of them singletons. The material sequenced was CD4+ T cells sorted from blood, taken at week 0. The receptor source for this set is a human donor with alopecia areata.

This chain connects TRBV20-1 to TRBJ1-2; no clear D. The CDR3 contains 11 residues. V was pared by 3 bases and J by 5 bases, with 7 bases between. The V gene's germline CDR1 is DFQATT and CDR2 SNEGSKA (reference sequence). CDR3 in amino acids: CSASSGYGYTF. The CDR3 nucleotides read TGCAGTGCTAGTTCCGGGTATGGCTACACCTTC.

The chain employs TRBV27 and TRBJ1-1; D perhaps matches TRBD1 (5 bases). Trimming removed 6 bases at V and 0 bases at J, with 11 bases between. Germline CDR1 is MNHEY and CDR2 is SMNVEV (reference sequence). The CDR3 consists of 14 residues. This CDR3 reads CASRPGGLNTEAFF. The CDR3 nucleotides read TGTGCCAGCAGACCGGGGGGATTGAACACTGAAGCTTTCTTT.

Only a few counts were recorded for this clone. The CDR3 DNA reads TGCGCCAGCAGCCAAGCACTAGCGGAGACCCAGTACTTC. This codes for CASSQALAETQYF. The chain combines TRBV4-1 with TRBJ2-5, with TRBD2 matching 7 bases. Germline V lookup: CDR1 MGHRA, CDR2 YSYEKL. Unmatched junction bases numbered 1, after V lost 1 base and J lost 5 bases. CDR3 length equals 13 residues.

This chain uses TRBV2 with TRBJ2-2; D is ambiguous. Germline V gene sequence: CDR1 SNHLY, CDR2 FYNNEI. The CDR3 consists of 13 residues. V dropped 5 bases and J dropped 4 bases, with 8 bases sitting between them. CDR3: CASSTQITGELFF. The CDR3 nucleotides read TGTGCCAGCAGTACGCAAATCACCGGGGAGCTGTTTTTT.

The chain is built from TRBV5-1 and TRBJ2-1, with unresolved D. This CDR3 contains 13 residues. Germline V gene lookup returns CDR1 SGHRS and CDR2 YFSETQ. V lost 0 bases and J 5 bases, leaving 6 bases between the germline ends. CDR3 region: CASSLGNDNEQFF. The CDR3 nucleotides read TGCGCCAGCAGCTTGGGGAACGACAATGAGCAGTTCTTC.

The V and J genes are TRBV2 and TRBJ1-1; D uncertain. Trimming removed 4 bases from V and 6 bases from J, with 12 bases in between. The CDR3 has 13 amino acids. Germline assignment: CDR1 SNHLY and CDR2 FYNNEI. The CDR3 nucleotides are TGTGCCAGCAGTGCAGAGGAGGTCGCTGAAGCTTTCTTT. Amino acids: CASSAEEVAEAFF. Looking up the rest from reference TRBV2 and TRBJ1-1 gives the full variable domain: EPEVTQTPSHQVTQMGQEVILRCVPISNHLYFYWYRQILGQKVEFLVSFYNNEISEKSEIFDDQFSVERPDGSNFTLKIRSTKLEDSAMYFCASSAEEVAEAFFGQGTRLTVV.

The chain employs TRBV25-1 and TRBJ2-3; D is possibly TRBD2 (5 bases). Trimming cost V 7 bases and J 4 bases, with 18 bases left between them. The CDR3 spans 15 residues. Germline CDR1 MGHDK, CDR2 SYGVNS. CDR3 amino acids: CASTESGVGADTQYF. The CDR3 DNA follows: TGTGCCAGCACCGAATCCGGGGTTGGCGCAGATACGCAGTATTTT.

The V gene is TRBV6-5, the J gene TRBJ1-1, with 7 bases lining up with TRBD1. CDR3 length: 14 amino acids. Germline CDR1 is MNHEY and CDR2 is SVGAGI. J gave up 1 base and V 4 bases, and 3 bases lay outside the gene matches. The CDR3 nucleotides are TGTGCCAGCAGTTCCCGGACAGGGAACACTGAAGCTTTCTTT. This sequence encodes CASSSRTGNTEAFF.